Following are 9 T cell receptor beta chains from one sample sequenced in a study of blood T cell repertoires in COVID-19. Sequencing was performed with immunoSEQ multiplex PCR; in TCRdb, only in-frame clones are kept and a portion is missing. The data contain roughly 57,000 clones, roughly 90% of them singletons. The source material was peripheral blood. These receptors originate from a human donor in a cohort sampled during active COVID-19.

The V call is TRBV30, the J call TRBJ1-2; TRBD1 matches at 8 bases. J was trimmed by 7 bases and V by 0 bases; bases with no gene match: 7. Per germline, CDR1 GTSNPN and CDR2 SVGIG (reference sequence). The CDR3 is 14 amino acids. DNA for the CDR3: TGTGCCTGGAGTGTGACGACCACAGGGGGTGGCTACACCTTC. Amino acids: CAWSVTTTGGGYTF.

The chain uses TRBV11-2 and TRBJ2-3; D gene uncertain. The CDR3 runs 11 residues. The germline V and J ends were trimmed by 6 bases and 5 bases, with 6 bases remaining between them. Germline V lookup: CDR1 SGHAT, CDR2 FQNNGV. The CDR3 spells CASSSIDTQYF. DNA of the CDR3: TGTGCCAGCAGTAGTATAGATACGCAGTATTTT.

The V gene is TRBV6-1, the J gene TRBJ2-7; D gene ambiguous. V lost 0 bases and J 2 bases, leaving 8 bases between the germline ends. The germline V gene has CDR1 MNHNS and CDR2 SASEGT. This CDR3 is built from 14 residues. Here the CDR3 DNA reads TGTGCCAGCAGTGAAGCGTGGCAGACCTACGAGCAGTACGTC. It yields the protein CASSEAWQTYEQYV.

This chain uses TRBV9 with TRBJ2-3, with 11 bases that match TRBD2. The CDR3 loop spans 16 amino acids. Trimming took 3 bases from V and 5 from J; bases not matched to a gene: 8. Looked up from germline, CDR1 is SGDLS and CDR2 is YYNGEE. CDR3 sequence (DNA): TGTGCCAGCAGCGGAAATAGCGGGGGGGCCTTAGATACGCAGTATTTT. Amino acid sequence: CASSGNSGGALDTQYF. The full variable domain, in which reference TRBV9 and TRBJ2-3 provide the parts outside the CDR3, is DSGVTQTPKHLITATGQRVTLRCSPRSGDLSVYWYQQSLDQGLQFLIQYYNGEERAKGNILERFSAQQFPDLHSELNLSSLELGDSALYFCASSGNSGGALDTQYFGPGTRLTVL.

This chain uses TRBV30 with TRBJ2-1; 7 bases line up with TRBD1. Germline V gene lookup returns CDR1 GTSNPN and CDR2 SVGIG (reference sequence). V lost 0 bases and J lost 9; bases outside the gene matches: 17. The CDR3 consists of 17 residues. The CDR3 region has the DNA TGTGCCTGGAGTGTTACAGGGGCCCCAGGCTATTCCGGTGAGCAGTTCTTC. This translates into CAWSVTGAPGYSGEQFF.

The CDR3 protein is CASSFGQGDYGYTF. The CDR3 region has the DNA TGTGCCAGCAGCTTCGGACAGGGTGACTATGGCTACACCTTC. The rearrangement uses TRBV6-5 and TRBJ1-2; 8 bases line up with TRBD1. This CDR3 is built from 14 residues. CDR1 and CDR2 (germline): MNHEY, SVGAGI. V dropped 6 bases and J dropped 3; count of bases not matched to a gene: 6.

This chain joins TRBV27 and TRBJ1-2, with D maybe TRBD1 (5 bases). Germline values: CDR1 MNHEY, CDR2 SMNVEV (reference sequence). CDR3 length: 14 amino acids. Trimming removed 5 bases from V and 6 bases from J, with 16 bases in between. In DNA form, the CDR3 reads TGTGCCAGCAGTGTCAGGGCAGGTAAGGATGGCTACACCTTC. Its protein is CASSVRAGKDGYTF.

The chain is built from TRBV6-6 and TRBJ1-2; 9 bases fit TRBD1. Germline V lookup: CDR1 MNHNY, CDR2 SVGAGI (reference sequence). This CDR3 comprises 15 residues. The ends lost 6 bases at V and 0 bases at J; junction bases unmatched: 5. In nucleotides, the CDR3 is TGTGCCAGCAGACCGGGACAGGGCTCTAACTATGGCTACACCTTC. Protein sequence: CASRPGQGSNYGYTF.

This clone has just one count. This chain connects TRBV5-1 to TRBJ2-7, with D perhaps TRBD1 (6 bases). Germline V lookup: CDR1 SGHRS, CDR2 YFSETQ. The CDR3 runs 14 residues. V dropped 0 bases and J dropped 5 bases, with 12 bases sitting between them. The CDR3 is CASSLGGPGDEQYV. The CDR3 DNA is TGCGCCAGCAGCTTGGGGGGACCAGGGGACGAGCAGTACGTC.